This T cell receptor (beta chain) comes out of a study of T cell repertoires in cytomegalovirus infection. As for the study in general: Public TCR beta signatures indicated both CMV infection and matching HLA type. Notes on the study in general: Dominating the ex vivo response were TCR beta clonotypes that were CMV-specific and HLA-C-restricted.

Between the trimmed V and J ends, which lost 5 bases and 9 bases, there was a span of 11 bases. In germline, CDR1 is SGHVS, CDR2 FQNEAQ. The CDR3 consists of 12 residues. TCRdb redid the calling of the reads with MiXCR, one entry per CDR3 protein. The table includes under 600,000 distinct CDR3 sequences, approximately 16% detected once. Many counts were recorded for this clonotype. Its antigen is still unknown. This TCR was sampled from a human donor in good health (CMV status not recorded). Some clones in this sample may be carry-over from other donors' samples. The sequenced material came from CD8+ T cells from PBMCs. The chain couples TRBV7-8 to TRBJ2-1, with D perhaps being TRBD1 or TRBD2 (5 bases each). CDR3 sequence: CASSPGLVEQFF. The CDR3 nucleotides are TGTGCCAGCAGCCCGGGGCTTGTTGAGCAGTTCTTC.